This T cell receptor (beta chain) was sequenced in a study of T cell repertoires in cytomegalovirus infection. CDR1 is SGHVS and CDR2 is FNYEAQ in the germline V gene. This CDR3 spans 15 amino acids. V was clipped by 0 bases and J by 4 bases, with 10 bases between them. From the reads, TCRdb called clonotypes with MiXCR, one entry per CDR3 protein. The profile shows 300,000 or so distinct CDR3 sequences, about a quarter of them singletons. Specimen: PBMCs. This TCR came from a human donor in good health (CMV status not recorded). Some clones in this sample may be carry-over from other donors' samples. This chain connects TRBV7-6 to TRBJ1-5; TRBD1 is a possible D gene (5 bases). CDR3 sequence (DNA): TGTGCCAGCAGCTTAGCGGGACGGACTAATCAGCCCCAGCATTTT. This codes for CASSLAGRTNQPQHF.